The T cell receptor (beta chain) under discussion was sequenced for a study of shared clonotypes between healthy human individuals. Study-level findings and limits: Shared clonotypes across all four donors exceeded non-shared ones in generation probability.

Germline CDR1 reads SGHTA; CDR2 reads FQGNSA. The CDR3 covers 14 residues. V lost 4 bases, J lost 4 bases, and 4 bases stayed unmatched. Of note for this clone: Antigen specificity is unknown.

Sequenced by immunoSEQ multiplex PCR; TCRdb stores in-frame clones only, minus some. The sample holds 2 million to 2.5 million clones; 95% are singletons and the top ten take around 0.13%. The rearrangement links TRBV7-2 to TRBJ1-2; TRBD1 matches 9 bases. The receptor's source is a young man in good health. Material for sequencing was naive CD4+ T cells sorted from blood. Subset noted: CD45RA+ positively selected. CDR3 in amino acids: CASSWGQGPYGYTF. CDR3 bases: TGTGCCAGCAGCTGGGGACAGGGCCCCTATGGCTACACCTTC.